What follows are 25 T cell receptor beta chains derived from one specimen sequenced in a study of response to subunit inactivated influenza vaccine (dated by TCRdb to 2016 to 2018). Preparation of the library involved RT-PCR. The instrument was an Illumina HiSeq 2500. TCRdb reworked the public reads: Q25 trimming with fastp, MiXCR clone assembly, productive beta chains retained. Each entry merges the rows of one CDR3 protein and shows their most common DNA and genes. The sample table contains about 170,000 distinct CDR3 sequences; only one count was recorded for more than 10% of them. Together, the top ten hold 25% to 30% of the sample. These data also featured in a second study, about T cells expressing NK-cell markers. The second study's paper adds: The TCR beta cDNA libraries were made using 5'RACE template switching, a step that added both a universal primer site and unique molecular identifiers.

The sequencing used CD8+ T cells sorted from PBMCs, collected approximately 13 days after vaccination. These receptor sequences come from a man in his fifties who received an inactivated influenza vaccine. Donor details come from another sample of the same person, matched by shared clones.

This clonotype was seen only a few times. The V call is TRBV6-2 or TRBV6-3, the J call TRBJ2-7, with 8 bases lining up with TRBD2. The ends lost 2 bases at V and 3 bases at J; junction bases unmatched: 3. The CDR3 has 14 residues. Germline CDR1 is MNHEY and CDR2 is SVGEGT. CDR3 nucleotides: TGTGCCAGCAGTTACATAGCGGGGTACTACGAGCAGTACTTC. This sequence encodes CASSYIAGYYEQYF.

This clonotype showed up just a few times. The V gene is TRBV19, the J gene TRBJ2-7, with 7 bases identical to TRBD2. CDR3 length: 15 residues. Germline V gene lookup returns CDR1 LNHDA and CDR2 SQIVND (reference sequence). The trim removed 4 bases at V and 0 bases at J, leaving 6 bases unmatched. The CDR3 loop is CASSTSGTPSYEQYF. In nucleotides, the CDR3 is TGTGCCAGTAGTACGAGCGGGACGCCCTCCTACGAGCAGTACTTC. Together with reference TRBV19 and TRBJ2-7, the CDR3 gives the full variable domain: DGGITQSPKYLFRKEGQNVTLSCEQNLNHDAMYWYRQDPGQGLRLIYYSQIVNDFQKGDIAEGYSVSREKKESFPLTVTSAQKNPTAFYLCASSTSGTPSYEQYFGPGTRLTVT.

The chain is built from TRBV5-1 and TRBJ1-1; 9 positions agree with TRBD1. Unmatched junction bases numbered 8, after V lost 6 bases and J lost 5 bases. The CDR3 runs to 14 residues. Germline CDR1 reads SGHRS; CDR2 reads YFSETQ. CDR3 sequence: CASTQTGGETEAFF. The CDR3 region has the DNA TGCGCCAGCACCCAGACAGGGGGGGAAACTGAAGCTTTCTTT.

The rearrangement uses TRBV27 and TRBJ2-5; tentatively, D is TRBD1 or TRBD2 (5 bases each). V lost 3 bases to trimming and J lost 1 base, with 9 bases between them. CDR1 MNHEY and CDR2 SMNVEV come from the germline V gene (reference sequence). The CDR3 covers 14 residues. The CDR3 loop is CASSFRDGQETQYF. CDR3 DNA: TGTGCCAGCAGTTTCCGGGACGGCCAAGAGACCCAGTACTTC.

CDR3 loop: CASSLNFGSGETQYF. In DNA, the CDR3 is TGTGCCAGCAGTTTAAATTTCGGGAGCGGGGAGACCCAGTACTTC. The rearrangement uses TRBV28 and TRBJ2-5; D is perhaps TRBD2 (6 bases). The V end lost 2 bases, the J end lost 5 bases, and 15 bases lay between the germline ends. CDR3 length: 15 residues. Germline-derived CDR1 and CDR2 are MDHEN and SYDVKM. The variable domain in full, completed from reference TRBV28 and TRBJ2-5, reads DVKVTQSSRYLVKRTGEKVFLECVQDMDHENMFWYRQDPGLGLRLIYFSYDVKMKEKGDIPEGYSVSREKKERFSLILESASTNQTSMYLCASSLNFGSGETQYFGPGTRLLVL.

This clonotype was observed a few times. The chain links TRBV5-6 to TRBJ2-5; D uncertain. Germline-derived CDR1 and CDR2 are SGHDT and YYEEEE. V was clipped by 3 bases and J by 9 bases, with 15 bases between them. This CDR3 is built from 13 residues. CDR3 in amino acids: CASSSGSFWAQYF. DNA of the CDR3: TGTGCCAGCAGCTCCGGGTCTTTTTGGGCCCAGTACTTC.

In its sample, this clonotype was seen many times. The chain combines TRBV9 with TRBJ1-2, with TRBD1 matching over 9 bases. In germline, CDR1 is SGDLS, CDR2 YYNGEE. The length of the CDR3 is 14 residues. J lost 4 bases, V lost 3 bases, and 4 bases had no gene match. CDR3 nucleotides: TGTGCCAGCAGCGAACAGGGGGCGAGCTATGGCTACACCTTC. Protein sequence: CASSEQGASYGYTF. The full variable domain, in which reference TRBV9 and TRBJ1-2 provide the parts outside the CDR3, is DSGVTQTPKHLITATGQRVTLRCSPRSGDLSVYWYQQSLDQGLQFLIQYYNGEERAKGNILERFSAQQFPDLHSELNLSSLELGDSALYFCASSEQGASYGYTFGSGTRLTVV.

The CDR3 protein is CASSETGRSTEAFF. CDR3 bases: TGCGCCAGCAGTGAGACAGGTCGTTCCACTGAAGCTTTCTTT. The genes are TRBV10-2 and TRBJ1-1; tentative D call: TRBD1 (5 bases). V was shortened by 2 bases and J by 4 bases, with 11 bases between the two germline ends. CDR1 is WSHSY and CDR2 is SAAADI in the germline V gene. The CDR3 is 14 residues long.

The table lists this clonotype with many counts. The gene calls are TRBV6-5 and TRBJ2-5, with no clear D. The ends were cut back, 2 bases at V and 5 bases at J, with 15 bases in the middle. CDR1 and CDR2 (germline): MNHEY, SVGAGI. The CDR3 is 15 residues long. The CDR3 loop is CASSYVGRSVETQYF. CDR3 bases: TGTGCCAGCAGTTACGTAGGTAGAAGTGTGGAGACCCAGTACTTC.

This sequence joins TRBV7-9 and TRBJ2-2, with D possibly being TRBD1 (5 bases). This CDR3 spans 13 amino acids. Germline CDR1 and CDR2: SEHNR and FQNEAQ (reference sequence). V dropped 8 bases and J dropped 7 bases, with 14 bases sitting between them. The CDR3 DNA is TGTGCCAGCCGCCAAGGGGCGAGCGGGGAGCTGTTTTTT. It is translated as CASRQGASGELFF.

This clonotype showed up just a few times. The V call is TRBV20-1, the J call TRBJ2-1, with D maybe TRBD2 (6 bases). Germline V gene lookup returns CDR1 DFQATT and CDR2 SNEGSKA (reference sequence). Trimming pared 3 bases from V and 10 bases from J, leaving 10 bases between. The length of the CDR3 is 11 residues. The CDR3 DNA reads TGCAGTGCTAGTGGGCGGGGAGAGCAGTTCTTC. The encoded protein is CSASGRGEQFF.

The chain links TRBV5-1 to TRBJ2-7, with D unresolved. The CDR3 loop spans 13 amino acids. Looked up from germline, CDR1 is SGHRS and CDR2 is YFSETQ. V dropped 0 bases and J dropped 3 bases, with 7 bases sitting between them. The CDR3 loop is CASSLETVYEQYF. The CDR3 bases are TGCGCCAGCAGCTTGGAGACGGTCTACGAGCAGTACTTC.

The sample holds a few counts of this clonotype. In DNA form, the CDR3 reads TGTGCCAGCAGCTTTGGGGGCGAGCAGTACTTC. This encodes CASSFGGEQYF. The J gene is TRBJ2-7, the V gene TRBV7-9; D is possibly TRBD1 or TRBD2 (5 bases each). Germline V gene lookup returns CDR1 SEHNR and CDR2 FQNEAQ (reference sequence). This CDR3 is built from 11 residues. V was clipped by 3 bases and J by 6 bases, with 6 bases between them.

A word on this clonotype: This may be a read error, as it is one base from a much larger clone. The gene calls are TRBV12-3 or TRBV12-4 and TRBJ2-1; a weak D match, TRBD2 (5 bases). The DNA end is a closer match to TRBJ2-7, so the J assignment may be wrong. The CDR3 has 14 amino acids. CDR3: CASSLRALENEQYF. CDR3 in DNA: TGTGCCAGCAGTTTGAGGGCGTTGGAGAATGAGCAGTACTTC.

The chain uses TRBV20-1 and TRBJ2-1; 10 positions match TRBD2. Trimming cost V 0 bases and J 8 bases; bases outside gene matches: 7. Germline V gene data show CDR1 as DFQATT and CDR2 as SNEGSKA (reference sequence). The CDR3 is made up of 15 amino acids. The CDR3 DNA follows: TGCAGTGCTAGAGATTGGGCTAGCGGGAGCGATGAGCAGTTCTTC. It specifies CSARDWASGSDEQFF.

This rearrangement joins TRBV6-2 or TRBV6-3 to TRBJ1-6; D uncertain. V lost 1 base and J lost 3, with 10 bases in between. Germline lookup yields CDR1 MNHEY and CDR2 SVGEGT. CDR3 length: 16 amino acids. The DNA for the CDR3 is TGTGCCAGCAGTTACTTTGCAGGAAACTATAATTCACCCCTCCACTTT. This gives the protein CASSYFAGNYNSPLHF.

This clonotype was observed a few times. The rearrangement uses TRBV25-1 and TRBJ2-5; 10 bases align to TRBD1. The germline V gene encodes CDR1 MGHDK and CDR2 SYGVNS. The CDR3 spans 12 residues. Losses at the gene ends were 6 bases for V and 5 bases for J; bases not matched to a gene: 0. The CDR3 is CASRDRGETQYF. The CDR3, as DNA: TGTGCCAGCAGGGACAGGGGGGAGACCCAGTACTTC.

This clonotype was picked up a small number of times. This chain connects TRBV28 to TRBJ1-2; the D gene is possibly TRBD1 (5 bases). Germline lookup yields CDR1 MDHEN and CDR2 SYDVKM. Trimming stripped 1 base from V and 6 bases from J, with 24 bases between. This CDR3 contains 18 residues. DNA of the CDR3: TGTGCCAGCAGTTTATACGGGCTGGGGGGGGTCGAAGCAAATGGCTACACCTTC. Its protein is CASSLYGLGGVEANGYTF.

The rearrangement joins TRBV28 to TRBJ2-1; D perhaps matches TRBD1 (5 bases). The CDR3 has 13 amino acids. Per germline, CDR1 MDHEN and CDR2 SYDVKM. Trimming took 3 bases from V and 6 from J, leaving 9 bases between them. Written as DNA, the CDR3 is TGTGCCAGCAGTTTCACAGGTCCCAATGAGCAGTTCTTC. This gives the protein CASSFTGPNEQFF.

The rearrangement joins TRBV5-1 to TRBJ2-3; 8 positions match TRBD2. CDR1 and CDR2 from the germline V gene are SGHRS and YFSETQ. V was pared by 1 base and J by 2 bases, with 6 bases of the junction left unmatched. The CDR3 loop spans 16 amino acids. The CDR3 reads CASSLFGRASTDTQYF. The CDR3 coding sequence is TGCGCCAGCAGCTTGTTCGGGAGGGCCTCCACAGATACGCAGTATTTT.

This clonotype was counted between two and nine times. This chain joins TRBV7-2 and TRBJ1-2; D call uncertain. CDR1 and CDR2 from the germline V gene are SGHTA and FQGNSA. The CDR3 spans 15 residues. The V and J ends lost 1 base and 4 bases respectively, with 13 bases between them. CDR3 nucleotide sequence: TGTGCCAGCAGCTTAGGGGTTAAGGGCGCCTATGGCTACACCTTC. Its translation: CASSLGVKGAYGYTF.

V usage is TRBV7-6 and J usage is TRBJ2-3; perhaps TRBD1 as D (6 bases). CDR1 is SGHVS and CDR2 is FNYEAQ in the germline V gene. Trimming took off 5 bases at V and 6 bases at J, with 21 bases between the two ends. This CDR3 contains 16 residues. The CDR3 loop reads CASSPVVTGLLDTQYF. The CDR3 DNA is TGTGCCAGCAGCCCCGTAGTGACAGGACTCTTGGATACGCAGTATTTT.

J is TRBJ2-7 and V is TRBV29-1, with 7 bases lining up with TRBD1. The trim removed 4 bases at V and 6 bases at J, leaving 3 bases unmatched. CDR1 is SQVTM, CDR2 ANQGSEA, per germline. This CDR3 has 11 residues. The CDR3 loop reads CSVGQGSEQYF. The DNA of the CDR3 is TGCAGCGTTGGACAGGGAAGCGAGCAGTACTTC.

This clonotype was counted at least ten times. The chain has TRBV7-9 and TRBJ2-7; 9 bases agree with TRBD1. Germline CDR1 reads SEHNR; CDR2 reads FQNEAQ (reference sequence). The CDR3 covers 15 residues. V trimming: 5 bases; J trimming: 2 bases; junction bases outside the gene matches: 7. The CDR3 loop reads CASSIAGTGTYEQYF. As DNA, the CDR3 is TGTGCCAGCAGCATCGCCGGGACAGGGACCTACGAGCAGTACTTC.

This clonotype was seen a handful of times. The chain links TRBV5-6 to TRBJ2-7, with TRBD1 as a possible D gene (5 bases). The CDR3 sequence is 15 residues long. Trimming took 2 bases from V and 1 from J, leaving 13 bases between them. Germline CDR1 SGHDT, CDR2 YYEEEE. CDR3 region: CASSFSPGKSYEQYF. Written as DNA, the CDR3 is TGTGCCAGCAGCTTTTCCCCAGGGAAGTCCTACGAGCAGTACTTC. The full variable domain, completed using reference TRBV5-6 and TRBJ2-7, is DAGVTQSPTHLIKTRGQQVTLRCSPKSGHDTVSWYQQALGQGPQFIFQYYEEEERQRGNFPDRFSGHQFPNYSSELNVNALLLGDSALYLCASSFSPGKSYEQYFGPGTRLTVT.